The 21 T cell receptor beta chains presented below share a single source sample, sequenced in a study of T cell responses to AZD1222 COVID-19 vaccine (dated by TCRdb to 2020 to 2023). According to the study, the label for this sample's time point signals: about 28 days (+/-7) after the second vaccine dose. The treatment or condition label for this specimen denotes: meningococcal conjugate vaccine given as trial control. Receptors were amplified or captured by the immunoSEQ multiplex PCR assay. As stored in TCRdb, this immuneACCESS dataset retains in-frame rearrangements with V and J assigned. A fraction of the clones does not appear; measured against another copy, unresolved V genes explain less than half of the discrepancy, and the remainder lacks a known reason. For this sample there are fewer than 75,000 clones; about 90% appear just once. Of the sample, 6.3% falls within the top ten clones.

This specimen was peripheral blood, taken 28 days after the second dose of the MenACWY control vaccine. The receptors derive from an adult who received the MenACWY meningococcal vaccine as a control.

V gene TRBV18 combines with J gene TRBJ1-6; 7 bases are shared with TRBD1. Germline loops: CDR1 KGHSH, CDR2 LQKENI. The CDR3 totals 17 residues. V was clipped by 4 bases and J by 7 bases; unmatched bases: 13. The CDR3 loop is CASSREVPGQINSPLHF. As DNA, the CDR3 is TGTGCCAGCTCACGGGAAGTACCGGGACAGATCAATTCACCCCTCCACTTT. Filled out from reference TRBV18 and TRBJ1-6, the complete variable domain reads NAGVMQNPRHLVRRRGQEARLRCSPMKGHSHVYWYRQLPEEGLKFMVYLQKENIIDESGMPKERFSAEFPKEGPSILRIQQVVRGDSAAYFCASSREVPGQINSPLHFGNGTRLTVT.

The chain recombines TRBV13 with TRBJ2-7, with TRBD2 matching 8 bases. This CDR3 spans 14 amino acids. V was pared by 1 base and J by 6 bases, with 5 bases of the junction left unmatched. Per the germline V gene, CDR1 is PRHDT and CDR2 is FYEKMQ (reference sequence). The CDR3 reads CASSLAGLVVEQYF. The CDR3 coding sequence is TGTGCCAGCAGCTTAGCGGGACTAGTGGTCGAGCAGTACTTC.

The chain recombines TRBV30 with TRBJ2-7; D may be TRBD1 (5 bases). Trimming shortened V by 5 bases and J by 0 bases, and 8 bases separated the two germline ends. CDR1 GTSNPN and CDR2 SVGIG come from the germline V gene (reference sequence). The CDR3 contains 12 residues. The CDR3 bases are TGTGCCTGGGACAGTAACTCCTACGAGCAGTACTTC. Translation gives CAWDSNSYEQYF.

This chain links TRBV2 with TRBJ1-6; 8 bases are shared with TRBD1. This CDR3 has 15 amino acids. Trimming cost V 5 bases and J 10 bases; bases outside gene matches: 10. Germline lookup yields CDR1 SNHLY and CDR2 FYNNEI. The CDR3: CASSSMDRVGSPLHF. CDR3 nucleotides: TGTGCCAGCAGTTCTATGGACAGGGTCGGCTCACCCCTCCACTTT.

The chain joins TRBV6-6 to TRBJ2-1, with 10 bases lining up with TRBD2. The CDR3 length is 15 residues. V lost 7 bases to trimming and J lost 7 bases; unmatched junction nucleotides: 10. The V gene's germline CDR1 is MNHNY and CDR2 SVGAGI (reference sequence). The CDR3 here is CASTKREGPWNEQFF. CDR3 DNA: TGTGCCAGCACCAAGCGGGAGGGCCCTTGGAATGAGCAGTTCTTC.

The V call is TRBV30, the J call TRBJ2-7; 8 positions agree with TRBD2. Trimming cost V 3 bases and J 3 bases; bases outside gene matches: 4. Germline loops: CDR1 GTSNPN, CDR2 SVGIG (reference sequence). There are 13 residues in the CDR3. CDR3 region: CAWSYGGDYEQYF. The CDR3 DNA reads TGTGCCTGGAGCTACGGGGGGGACTACGAGCAGTACTTC.

V is TRBV11-2 and J is TRBJ1-1; D is ambiguous. Germline V gene sequence: CDR1 SGHAT, CDR2 FQNNGV. The CDR3 contains 13 residues. V was cut by 3 bases and J by 3 bases, with 8 bases left in between. The CDR3 DNA follows: TGTGCCAGCAGCTTCTTATACGACACTGAAGCTTTCTTT. This translates into CASSFLYDTEAFF.

The chain joins TRBV7-2 to TRBJ2-7; D is uncertain. The V and J ends lost 0 bases and 6 bases respectively, with 6 bases between them. This CDR3 is built from 12 residues. The V gene's germline CDR1 is SGHTA and CDR2 FQGNSA. The CDR3 nucleotides are TGTGCCAGCAGCTTAGCGCGTCGCGAGCAGTACTTC. The encoded protein is CASSLARREQYF. The entire variable domain, with the rest obtained from reference TRBV7-2 and TRBJ2-7, is as follows: GAGVSQSPSNKVTEKGKDVELRCDPISGHTALYWYRQSLGQGLEFLIYFQGNSAPDKSGLPSDRFSAERTGGSVSTLTIQRTQQEDSAVYLCASSLARREQYFGPGTRLTVT.

This sequence joins TRBV3-1 (or the pseudogene TRBV3-2) and TRBJ1-5, with D possibly TRBD1 on 5 matching bases. Germline CDR1 LGHDT, CDR2 YNNKEL (reference sequence). The CDR3 contains 13 residues. V was shortened by 1 base and J by 10 bases, with 11 bases between the two germline ends. In DNA form, the CDR3 reads TGTGCCAGCAGCCAAGGGGGCTTCCCTCCCCAGCATTTT. It yields the protein CASSQGGFPPQHF.

This chain joins TRBV30 and TRBJ2-1, with D tentatively TRBD2 (7 bases). Trimming took off 8 bases at V and 9 bases at J, with 23 bases between the two ends. The germline gives CDR1 GTSNPN, CDR2 SVGIG (reference sequence). This CDR3 is built from 14 residues. This CDR3 is CAQGFGRKGGEQFF. The CDR3 DNA follows: TGTGCCCAGGGATTCGGGAGGAAGGGGGGTGAGCAGTTCTTC.

The V call is TRBV28, the J call TRBJ2-6; TRBD1 aligns across 7 bases. Germline trimming cut 6 bases from V and 0 bases from J; bases unmatched to any gene: 5. CDR3 size: 16 residues. Germline CDR1 is MDHEN and CDR2 is SYDVKM. CDR3 sequence reads: CASSQGDSSGANVLTF. CDR3 sequence (DNA): TGTGCCAGCAGCCAAGGGGACAGCTCTGGGGCCAACGTCCTGACTTTC. Looking up the rest from reference TRBV28 and TRBJ2-6 gives the full variable domain: DVKVTQSSRYLVKRTGEKVFLECVQDMDHENMFWYRQDPGLGLRLIYFSYDVKMKEKGDIPEGYSVSREKKERFSLILESASTNQTSMYLCASSQGDSSGANVLTFGAGSRLTVL.

The chain is built from TRBV11-3 and TRBJ1-5; D might be TRBD1 (6 bases). The germline gives CDR1 SGHNT, CDR2 YENEEA. CDR3 length: 14 amino acids. V was pared by 7 bases and J by 6 bases, with 16 bases between. The CDR3 protein is CASNRVGFGQPQHF. The CDR3 DNA follows: TGTGCCAGCAACAGGGTCGGGTTCGGTCAGCCCCAGCATTTT.

The gene calls are TRBV11-2 and TRBJ2-7; D is perhaps TRBD1 (5 bases). Per germline, CDR1 SGHAT and CDR2 FQNNGV. The CDR3 is made up of 14 amino acids. Between the trimmed V and J ends, which lost 3 bases and 4 bases, there was a span of 13 bases. The CDR3 DNA follows: TGTGCCAGCAGCTTTCAGGGAAGGGATTACGAGCAGTACTTC. The encoded protein is CASSFQGRDYEQYF. Filled out from reference TRBV11-2 and TRBJ2-7, the complete variable domain reads EAGVAQSPRYKIIEKRQSVAFWCNPISGHATLYWYQQILGQGPKLLIQFQNNGVVDDSQLPKDRFSAERLKGVDSTLKIQPAKLEDSAVYLCASSFQGRDYEQYFGPGTRLTVT.

The chain uses TRBV5-4 and TRBJ2-5; 7 nucleotides line up with TRBD2. Germline V gene lookup returns CDR1 SGHNT and CDR2 YYREEE (reference sequence). The CDR3 totals 14 residues. After removal of 4 bases from V and 5 bases from J, the junction contained 8 bases not matched to a gene. CDR3 sequence: CASSPQRGGETQYF. The CDR3 DNA is TGTGCCAGCAGCCCCCAACGGGGAGGGGAGACCCAGTACTTC.

This clone showed up just a few times. V usage is TRBV6-5 and J usage is TRBJ1-5; 8 nucleotides line up with TRBD1. CDR3 size: 14 residues. The V gene's germline CDR1 is MNHEY and CDR2 SVGAGI. The V gene end was trimmed by 6 bases and the J gene end by 1 base; junction bases not matched to a gene: 2. The CDR3 DNA reads as TGTGCCAGCAGGGACAGGGCGAGCAATCAGCCCCAGCATTTT. It is translated as CASRDRASNQPQHF.

This chain uses TRBV28 with TRBJ2-7; D possibly corresponds to TRBD2 (6 bases). Germline V CDR1 and CDR2: MDHEN, SYDVKM. This CDR3 is built from 19 residues. V shed 5 bases and J shed 0 bases, with 26 bases lying between them. This CDR3 reads CASSPTTYFSGNFSYEQYF. CDR3 nucleotide sequence: TGTGCCAGCAGTCCGACAACTTACTTTAGCGGAAACTTCTCCTACGAGCAGTACTTC.

This clone appeared a few times. The chain uses TRBV6-2 or TRBV6-3 and TRBJ1-5; possibly TRBD1 for D (6 bases). The CDR3 is made up of 14 amino acids. The V and J ends lost 4 bases and 4 bases respectively, with 11 bases between them. Germline lookup yields CDR1 MNHEY and CDR2 SVGEGT. DNA of the CDR3: TGTGCCAGCAGTTCCAGGGGACCAAATCAGCCCCAGCATTTT. Translation gives CASSSRGPNQPQHF.

The rearrangement uses TRBV19 and TRBJ2-2; TRBD2 agrees at 10 bases. The length of the CDR3 is 16 residues. The trim removed 4 bases at V and 4 bases at J, leaving 6 bases unmatched. Germline V gives CDR1 LNHDA, CDR2 SQIVND (reference sequence). DNA for the CDR3: TGTGCCAGTAGTAAGCTAGCGGGAGAGGGCACCGGGGAGCTGTTTTTT. The encoded protein is CASSKLAGEGTGELFF.

The chain employs TRBV2 and TRBJ1-1; D gene uncertain. V was clipped by 10 bases and J by 0 bases, with 18 bases between them. Looked up from germline, CDR1 is SNHLY and CDR2 is FYNNEI. CDR3 size: 15 residues. For the CDR3, the DNA is TGTGCCACCACGGTTCTCACAGCAATGAACACTGAAGCTTTCTTT. Protein sequence: CATTVLTAMNTEAFF.

The chain joins TRBV7-8 to TRBJ1-1; 9 nucleotides agree with TRBD1. From germline, CDR1 is SGHVS and CDR2 FQNEAQ. V was pared by 7 bases and J by 6 bases, with 9 bases of the junction left unmatched. The length of the CDR3 is 14 residues. The CDR3 is CASNPRGDRAEAFF. DNA of the CDR3: TGTGCCAGCAACCCGAGGGGGGACAGGGCTGAAGCTTTCTTT.

The chain employs TRBV19 and TRBJ1-1; the match to TRBD1 covers 10 bases. The CDR3 runs 14 residues. The trim removed 5 bases at V and 6 bases at J, leaving 6 bases unmatched. Germline values: CDR1 LNHDA, CDR2 SQIVND (reference sequence). The CDR3 protein is CASSPGQGQAEAFF. CDR3 in DNA: TGTGCCAGTAGTCCGGGACAGGGGCAAGCTGAAGCTTTCTTT. Combining the CDR3 with reference TRBV19 and TRBJ1-1 gives the whole variable domain DGGITQSPKYLFRKEGQNVTLSCEQNLNHDAMYWYRQDPGQGLRLIYYSQIVNDFQKGDIAEGYSVSREKKESFPLTVTSAQKNPTAFYLCASSPGQGQAEAFFGQGTRLTVV.